The T cell receptor (beta chain) described here comes from a study of blood T cell repertoires in COVID-19. Trimming took off 5 bases at V and 4 bases at J, with 18 bases between the two ends. Germline CDR1 is LNHDA and CDR2 is SQIVND (reference sequence). The CDR3 consists of 15 residues. Generated by immunoSEQ multiplex PCR, the TCRdb table keeps only in-frame clones and is missing some. Of about 400,000 clones listed, about 86% are singletons. Cohort 3 recovered donors had two negative PCRs, clearance, or symptom resolution. Material: PBMCs or T cells enriched from blood (not recorded which). The clonotype originates from a woman aged 45-59 years who had recovered from COVID-19. The rearrangement uses TRBV19 and TRBJ2-7; D possibly corresponds to TRBD2 (5 bases). CDR3 nucleotide sequence: TGTGCCAGTAGTTTTCAGGCGGAGGCTTTGTACGAGCAGTACTTC. Its translation is CASSFQAEALYEQYF.